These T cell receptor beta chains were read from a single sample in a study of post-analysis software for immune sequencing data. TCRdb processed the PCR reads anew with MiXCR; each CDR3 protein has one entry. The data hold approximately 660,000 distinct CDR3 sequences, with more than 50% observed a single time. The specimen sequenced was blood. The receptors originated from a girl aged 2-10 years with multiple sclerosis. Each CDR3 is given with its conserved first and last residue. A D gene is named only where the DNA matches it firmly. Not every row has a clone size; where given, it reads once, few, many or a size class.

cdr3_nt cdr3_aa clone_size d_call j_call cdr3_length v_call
TGTGCCAGCAGCGTAGGATGGGGAAGCACAGATACGCAGTATTTT CASSVGWGSTDTQYF once . TRBJ2-3 15 TRBV9
TGCAGTGCTCGACTAGCGGGATCTACATCCTACAATGAGCAGTTCTTC CSARLAGSTSYNEQFF few TRBD2 TRBJ2-1 16 TRBV20-1
TGTGCCAGCAGCCGACAGGAACTGAACACTGAAGCTTTCTTT CASSRQELNTEAFF . . TRBJ1-1 14 TRBV11-2
TGTGCCAGCAGGGCGGTACAGAACACCGGGGAGCTGTTTTTT CASRAVQNTGELFF few . TRBJ2-2 14 TRBV6-4
TGTGCCTGGAGTCTCCCCGCGGCATATGAGCAGTTCTTC CAWSLPAAYEQFF . . TRBJ2-1 13 TRBV30
TGTGCCAGCAGCTCCGGGGCGAGAGAGACCCAGTACTTC CASSSGARETQYF . . TRBJ2-5 13 TRBV7-2
TGCAGCGTTTTCGGGAGGGCCTCAGGTAATGAGCAGTTCTTC CSVFGRASGNEQFF . TRBD2 TRBJ2-1 14 TRBV29-1
TGTGCCAGCAGTTACAAGACGAGCGGGACCTACTCCTACGAGCAGTACTTC CASSYKTSGTYSYEQYF . TRBD2 TRBJ2-7 17 TRBV6-5
TGTGCCAGCAAAGTTTCGAGGGCTAGGGATCAGCCCCAGCATTTT CASKVSRARDQPQHF . . TRBJ1-5 15 TRBV12-3/TRBV12-4
TGTGCCAGCGATCTTGTGACAGGGAACAATGAGCAGTACTTC CASDLVTGNNEQYF . TRBD1 TRBJ2-7 14 TRBV2
TGTGCCAGCAGCTCGTGGACAGTGAACACTGAAGCTTTCTTT CASSSWTVNTEAFF . . TRBJ1-1 14 TRBV5-6
TGCGCCAGCAGCCAGGTGGACTACAATGAGCAGTTCTTC CASSQVDYNEQFF . . TRBJ2-1 13 TRBV5-1
TGTGCCAGCAGTGGGGGACAGACGTTCTCTGGGGCCAACGTCCTGACTTTC CASSGGQTFSGANVLTF . TRBD1 TRBJ2-6 17 TRBV9
TGTGCCAGCAGGGAAAACCTTCAAGAGACCCAGTACTTC CASRENLQETQYF . . TRBJ2-5 13 TRBV6-1
TGTGCCAGCTCACCTGTCGCCCGGGGTGAGACCCAGTACTTC CASSPVARGETQYF few . TRBJ2-5 14 TRBV18
TGTGCCAGCAGCTTAGCGGGCCCGCGGTGGACCTACAATGAGCAGTACTTC CASSLAGPRWTYNEQYF . . TRBJ2-7 17 TRBV7-2
TGCAGTGCTTTTGCTGAAGATGGCAACACCGAAGCTTTCTTT CSAFAEDGNTEAFF . . TRBJ1-1 14 TRBV20-1
TGCAGCGTGGACAAAACAGGGGGCGGTGAAGATACGCAGTATTTT CSVDKTGGGEDTQYF . TRBD1 TRBJ2-3 15 TRBV29-1
TGCAGCGTTGAGTTACAGGGGGCAGCGGAGACCCAGTACTTC CSVELQGAAETQYF few TRBD1 TRBJ2-5 14 TRBV29-1
TGCGCCAGCAGCTTAGACGACACCGGGGAGCTGTTTTTT CASSLDDTGELFF few . TRBJ2-2 13 TRBV5-1
TGCAGTGCTAGAGATGAGGGTAAAGAGCAGTTCTTC CSARDEGKEQFF . . TRBJ2-1 12 TRBV20-1
TGTGCCAGCAGCCAAGTGGGTCTTCGTGGGGATGGCTACACCTTC CASSQVGLRGDGYTF . . TRBJ1-2 15 TRBV3-1
TGCAGTGCTAGAGGGGTACTAGCGGGAGTCGATGAGCAGTTCTTC CSARGVLAGVDEQFF . TRBD2 TRBJ2-1 15 TRBV20-1
TGTGCCAGCAGGGGACTAGCGGGAGGAGAGACCCAGTACTTC CASRGLAGGETQYF . TRBD2 TRBJ2-5 14 TRBV6-6
TGCAGCGCCGAAGGCGTGGACTACAATGAGCAGTTCTTC CSAEGVDYNEQFF few . TRBJ2-1 13 TRBV29-1
TGCGCCAGCAGTGAGTCAGGGAGCTCAAACAAGCAGTACTTC CASSESGSSNKQYF . . TRBJ2-5 14 TRBV10-2
TGCGCCAGCCAACCACGGACAGGGAGGGAGACCCAGTACTTC CASQPRTGRETQYF few TRBD1 TRBJ2-5 14 TRBV5-1
TGTGCCAGCAGCCAACTGGGGAGGGGCAACTATGGCTACACCTTC CASSQLGRGNYGYTF few . TRBJ1-2 15 TRBV4-2
TGTGCCAGCAGCCAAGTGGGTAGCGGGGGGGCAGATACGCAGTATTTT CASSQVGSGGADTQYF . TRBD2 TRBJ2-3 16 TRBV4-2
TGCGCCAGCAGTGGGCTTAGCGGGAGACCCTACAATGAGCAGTTCTTC CASSGLSGRPYNEQFF . TRBD2 TRBJ2-1 16 TRBV10-1
TGTGCCACCAGTGATGGCCCCGCGGAAGAGACCCAGTACTTC CATSDGPAEETQYF once . TRBJ2-5 14 TRBV24-1
TGTGCCAGCAGCCGCCCTGGGACAGGAAATTCACCCCTCCACTTT CASSRPGTGNSPLHF . TRBD1 TRBJ1-6 15 TRBV7-2
TGTGCCAGCAGCTTAGGACCCGGGACAACCACCTACGAGCAGTACTTC CASSLGPGTTTYEQYF . . TRBJ2-7 16 TRBV11-2
TGCCTCGGGGGGGGCCTAATAAACCTAGCCAAAAACATTCAGTACTTC CLGGGLINLAKNIQYF once TRBD2 TRBJ2-4 16 TRBV20-1
TGTGCCAGCAGCCAGGACAGGGGAACTTACAATGAGCAGTTCTTC CASSQDRGTYNEQFF . TRBD1 TRBJ2-1 15 TRBV7-2
TGCAGTGCTAGAGGCGGGGGTACGGATAGGGAGTATTTT CSARGGGTDREYF . TRBD2 TRBJ2-3 13 TRBV20-1
TGCAGTGCTAGAGAGATTAGCGGGAGAAAAAATACGCAGTATTTT CSAREISGRKNTQYF few TRBD2 TRBJ2-3 15 TRBV20-1
TGTGCCAGCAGCGGCCGGGGGACCCAGTACTTC CASSGRGTQYF . . TRBJ2-5 11 TRBV7-9
TGCAGTTTGCTTGGACAGGGCGAGTATGGCTACACCTTC CSLLGQGEYGYTF few TRBD1 TRBJ1-2 13 TRBV20-1
TGCGCCAGCGGGGACGGTTATTATGGCTACACCTTC CASGDGYYGYTF . . TRBJ1-2 12 TRBV5-1
TGTGCCAGCAGCTTGGGGGCAGGGGACGCTGAAGCTTTCTTT CASSLGAGDAEAFF once . TRBJ1-1 14 TRBV7-6
TGTGCCAGCAGCACACCCACGGACAGCTCTTACAATGAGCAGTTCTTC CASSTPTDSSYNEQFF few . TRBJ2-1 16 TRBV7-2
TGCGCCAGCGAGGGGCAGGGGGGTGAAGCTTTCTTT CASEGQGGEAFF . TRBD1 TRBJ1-1 12 TRBV5-1